These T cell receptor beta chains were read from a single sample in a study of blood T cell repertoires in COVID-19. The data were produced by immunoSEQ multiplex PCR, yet TCRdb's version contains in-frame clones alone and is incomplete. This sample has fewer than 200,000 clones, with about 86% found just once. Sequenced: PBMCs or T cells enriched from blood (not recorded which). Receptors were obtained from a woman in her forties or fifties in a cohort exposed to, infected with or recovered from COVID-19 (not recorded which). The CDR3 runs from the conserved cysteine through the conserved F or W. D genes are given only for firm matches. The size entry is marked missing in some rows and otherwise reads once, few, many or a size class.

J gene: TRBJ1-2; D gene: TRBD1; clone size: -; V gene: TRBV28; CDR3 DNA: TGTGCCAGCAGTCCGGGGACAGGGAAATCAGCTAACTATGGCTACACCTTC; CDR3 protein: CASSPGTGKSANYGYTF
J gene: TRBJ2-7; D gene: -; clone size: -; V gene: TRBV28; CDR3 DNA: TGTGCCAGCAGTTCGACAGCCTACGAGCAGTACTTC; CDR3 protein: CASSSTAYEQYF
J gene: TRBJ2-7; D gene: -; clone size: -; V gene: TRBV3-1/TRBV3-2; CDR3 DNA: TGTGCCAGCAGCCAAGATCGGGCTAGCTTGTACGAGCAGTACTTC; CDR3 protein: CASSQDRASLYEQYF
J gene: TRBJ1-5; D gene: TRBD1; clone size: -; V gene: TRBV2; CDR3 DNA: TGTGCCAGCAGTGTCTTCACAGGGGATCAGCCCCAGCATTTT; CDR3 protein: CASSVFTGDQPQHF
J gene: TRBJ2-4; D gene: TRBD2; clone size: -; V gene: TRBV19; CDR3 DNA: TGTGCCAGTAGACAACTGGGAGGGTTGGGAAACATTCAGTACTTC; CDR3 protein: CASRQLGGLGNIQYF
J gene: TRBJ2-7; D gene: -; clone size: -; V gene: TRBV14; CDR3 DNA: TGTGCCAGCAGCCAGGGGTGGAGGACTACCCGCTCCTACGAGCAGTACTTC; CDR3 protein: CASSQGWRTTRSYEQYF
J gene: TRBJ2-3; D gene: TRBD2; clone size: -; V gene: TRBV3-1/TRBV3-2; CDR3 DNA: TGTGCCAGCAGCCAAGACTCATGGGGAGGGATTAACCCTAGCACAGATACGCAGTATTTT; CDR3 protein: CASSQDSWGGINPSTDTQYF
J gene: TRBJ1-1; D gene: -; clone size: -; V gene: TRBV6-4; CDR3 DNA: TGTGCCAGCAGTGACCTAATACCTTTCTTT; CDR3 protein: CASSDLIPFF
J gene: TRBJ2-2; D gene: -; clone size: -; V gene: TRBV11-3; CDR3 DNA: TGTGCCAGCAGCTTAGGTCTGGGCAGACCTCACACCGGGGAGCTGTTTTTT; CDR3 protein: CASSLGLGRPHTGELFF
J gene: TRBJ2-3; D gene: TRBD2; clone size: -; V gene: TRBV4-1; CDR3 DNA: TGCGCCAGCAGCCAAGATCAGGGTAGCGGGGGGGATATAGATACGCAGTATTTT; CDR3 protein: CASSQDQGSGGDIDTQYF
J gene: TRBJ2-2; D gene: TRBD2; clone size: few; V gene: TRBV7-9; CDR3 DNA: TGTGCCAGCAGCTTAGTGTCGGGGGGAGGCGACACCGGGGAGCTGTTTTTT; CDR3 protein: CASSLVSGGGDTGELFF
J gene: TRBJ1-1; D gene: -; clone size: -; V gene: TRBV5-8; CDR3 DNA: TGTGCCAGCAGCTTGGTTGGCAGGGAAGCTTTCTTT; CDR3 protein: CASSLVGREAFF
J gene: TRBJ2-4; D gene: -; clone size: -; V gene: TRBV6-1; CDR3 DNA: TGTGCCAGCAGTGAAGCTCTAGCCAAAAACATTCAGTACTTC; CDR3 protein: CASSEALAKNIQYF
J gene: TRBJ1-5; D gene: TRBD1; clone size: -; V gene: TRBV4-2; CDR3 DNA: TGTGCCAGCAGCCAAAGACAGGGGAATCAGCCCCAGCATTTT; CDR3 protein: CASSQRQGNQPQHF
J gene: TRBJ2-1; D gene: -; clone size: once; V gene: TRBV7-3; CDR3 DNA: TGTGCCAGCAGCTTATCAGGGTCCAGCTCCTACAATGAGCAGTTCTTC; CDR3 protein: CASSLSGSSSYNEQFF
J gene: TRBJ1-2; D gene: -; clone size: -; V gene: TRBV7-2; CDR3 DNA: TGTGCCAGCAGCCCAGACACCCTTAACTATGGCTACACCTTC; CDR3 protein: CASSPDTLNYGYTF
J gene: TRBJ2-7; D gene: -; clone size: -; V gene: TRBV10-3; CDR3 DNA: TGTGCCATCAGTGCATCTTCAGGCGACTACGAGCAGTACTTC; CDR3 protein: CAISASSGDYEQYF
J gene: TRBJ1-1; D gene: -; clone size: -; V gene: TRBV27; CDR3 DNA: TGTGCCAGCAGTTCCCCGGAGACCTGGAACACTGAAGCTTTCTTT; CDR3 protein: CASSSPETWNTEAFF
J gene: TRBJ1-1; D gene: TRBD1; clone size: -; V gene: TRBV6-5; CDR3 DNA: TGTGCCAGCAGTTACCTATCGACAGGGGGCGCGGCTGAAGCTTTCTTT; CDR3 protein: CASSYLSTGGAAEAFF
J gene: TRBJ1-1; D gene: -; clone size: -; V gene: TRBV28; CDR3 DNA: TGTGCCAGCAGTTCGTCCTGGCCAAGTAAAGAAGCTTTCTTT; CDR3 protein: CASSSSWPSKEAFF
J gene: TRBJ2-7; D gene: TRBD1; clone size: -; V gene: TRBV2; CDR3 DNA: TGTGCCAGCAGTGATCAGGGGGCGATCTACGAGCAGTACTTC; CDR3 protein: CASSDQGAIYEQYF
J gene: TRBJ2-3; D gene: TRBD1; clone size: -; V gene: TRBV11-2; CDR3 DNA: TGTGCCAGCAGCTTCACAGGGGGCCCAGATACGCAGTATTTT; CDR3 protein: CASSFTGGPDTQYF
J gene: TRBJ2-7; D gene: -; clone size: -; V gene: TRBV28; CDR3 DNA: TGTGCCAGCAGTTCCCCAAGAGAACCCTACGAGCAGTACTTC; CDR3 protein: CASSSPREPYEQYF
J gene: TRBJ1-2; D gene: -; clone size: once; V gene: TRBV4-2; CDR3 DNA: TGTGCCAGCAGTCCACGGACAGCCGAAGACTATGGCTACACCTTC; CDR3 protein: CASSPRTAEDYGYTF
J gene: TRBJ1-1; D gene: -; clone size: -; V gene: TRBV6-5; CDR3 DNA: TGTGCCAGCAGTTACTCTCTGTTGAACACTGAAGCTTTCTTT; CDR3 protein: CASSYSLLNTEAFF